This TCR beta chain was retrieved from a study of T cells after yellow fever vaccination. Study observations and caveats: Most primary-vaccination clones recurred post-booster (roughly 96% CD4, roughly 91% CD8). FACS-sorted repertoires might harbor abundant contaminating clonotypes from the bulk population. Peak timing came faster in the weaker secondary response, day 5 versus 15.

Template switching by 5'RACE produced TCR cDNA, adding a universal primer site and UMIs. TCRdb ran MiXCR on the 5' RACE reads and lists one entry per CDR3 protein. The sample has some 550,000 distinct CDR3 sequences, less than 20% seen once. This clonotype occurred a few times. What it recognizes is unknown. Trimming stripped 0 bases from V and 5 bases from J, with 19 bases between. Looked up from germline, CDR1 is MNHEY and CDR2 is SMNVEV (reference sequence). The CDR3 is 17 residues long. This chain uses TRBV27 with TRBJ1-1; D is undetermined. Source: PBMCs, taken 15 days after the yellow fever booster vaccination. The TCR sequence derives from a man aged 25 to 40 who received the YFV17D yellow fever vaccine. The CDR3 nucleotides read TGTGCCAGCAGTTTATCTTTTGGTATGTTACCCCGAACTGAAGCTTTCTTT. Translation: CASSLSFGMLPRTEAFF.